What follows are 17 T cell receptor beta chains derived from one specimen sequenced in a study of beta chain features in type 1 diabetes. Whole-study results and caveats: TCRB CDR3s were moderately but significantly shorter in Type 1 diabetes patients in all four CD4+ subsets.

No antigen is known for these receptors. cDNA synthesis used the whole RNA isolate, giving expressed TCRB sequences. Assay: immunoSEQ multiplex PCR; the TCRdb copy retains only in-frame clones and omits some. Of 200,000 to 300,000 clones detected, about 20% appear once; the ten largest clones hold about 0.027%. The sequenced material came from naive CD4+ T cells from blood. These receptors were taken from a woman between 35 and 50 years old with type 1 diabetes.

CDR3 DNA: TGTGCCAGCAGTCTTGATCAGCCCCAGCATTTT. Translated: CASSLDQPQHF. The chain uses TRBV28 and TRBJ1-5; no firm D call. The CDR3 totals 11 residues. Germline CDR1 reads MDHEN; CDR2 reads SYDVKM. Trimming removed 5 bases at V and 5 bases at J, with 4 bases between.

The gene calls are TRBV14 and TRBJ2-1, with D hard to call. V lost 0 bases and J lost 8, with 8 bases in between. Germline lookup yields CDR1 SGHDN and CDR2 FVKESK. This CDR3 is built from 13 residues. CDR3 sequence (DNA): TGTGCCAGCAGCCAAGAAAGTGGCTATGAGCAGTTCTTC. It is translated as CASSQESGYEQFF.

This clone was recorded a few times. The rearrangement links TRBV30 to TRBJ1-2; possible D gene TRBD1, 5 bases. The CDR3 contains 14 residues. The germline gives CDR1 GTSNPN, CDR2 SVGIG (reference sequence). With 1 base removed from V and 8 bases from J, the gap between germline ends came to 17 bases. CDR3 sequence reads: CAWSGFGRASGYTF. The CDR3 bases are TGTGCCTGGAGTGGGTTTGGCAGGGCCTCGGGCTACACCTTC. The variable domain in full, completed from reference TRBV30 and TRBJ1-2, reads SQTIHQWPATLVQPVGSPLSLECTVEGTSNPNLYWYRQAAGRGLQLLFYSVGIGQISSEVPQNLSASRPQDRQFILSSKKLLLSDSGFYLCAWSGFGRASGYTFGSGTRLTVV.

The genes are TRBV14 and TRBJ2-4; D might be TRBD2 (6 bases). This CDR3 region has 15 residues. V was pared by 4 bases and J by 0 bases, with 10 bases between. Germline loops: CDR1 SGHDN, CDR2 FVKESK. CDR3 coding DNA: TGTGCCAGCAGCCCTCTCGGGGGAGCCAAAAACATTCAGTACTTC. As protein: CASSPLGGAKNIQYF.

The CDR3 is CASTAGSSGNTIYF. CDR3 in DNA: TGTGCCAGTACAGCGGGGTCGTCTGGAAACACCATATATTTT. The V call is TRBV19, the J call TRBJ1-3; D call uncertain. This CDR3 spans 14 amino acids. CDR1 is LNHDA, CDR2 SQIVND, per germline (reference sequence). V lost 7 bases and J 1 base, leaving 11 bases between the germline ends.

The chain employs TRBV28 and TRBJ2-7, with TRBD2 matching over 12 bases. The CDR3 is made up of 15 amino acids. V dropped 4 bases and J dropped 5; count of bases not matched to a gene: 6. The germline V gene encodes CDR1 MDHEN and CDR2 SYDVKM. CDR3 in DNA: TGTGCCAGCAGTTCCCCGACTAGCGGGAGCAACGAGCAGTACTTC. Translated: CASSSPTSGSNEQYF.

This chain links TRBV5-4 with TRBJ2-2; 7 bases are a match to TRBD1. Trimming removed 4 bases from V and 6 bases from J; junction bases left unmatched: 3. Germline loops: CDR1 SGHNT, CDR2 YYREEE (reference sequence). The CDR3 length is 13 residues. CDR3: CASSPTGSGELFF. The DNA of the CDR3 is TGTGCCAGCAGCCCGACAGGGTCCGGGGAGCTGTTTTTT.

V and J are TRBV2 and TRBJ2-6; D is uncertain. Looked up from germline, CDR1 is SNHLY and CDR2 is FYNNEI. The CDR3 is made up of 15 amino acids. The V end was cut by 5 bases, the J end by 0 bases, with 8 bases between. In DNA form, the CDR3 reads TGTGCCAGCAGTATAAGCCCCTCTGGGGCCAACGTCCTGACTTTC. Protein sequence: CASSISPSGANVLTF. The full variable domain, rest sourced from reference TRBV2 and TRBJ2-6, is EPEVTQTPSHQVTQMGQEVILRCVPISNHLYFYWYRQILGQKVEFLVSFYNNEISEKSEIFDDQFSVERPDGSNFTLKIRSTKLEDSAMYFCASSISPSGANVLTFGAGSRLTVL.

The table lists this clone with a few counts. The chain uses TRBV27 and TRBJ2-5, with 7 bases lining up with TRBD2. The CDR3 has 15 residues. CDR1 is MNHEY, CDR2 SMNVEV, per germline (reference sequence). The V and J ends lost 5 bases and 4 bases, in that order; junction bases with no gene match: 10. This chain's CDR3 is CASSPRGAGSETQYF. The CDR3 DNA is TGTGCCAGCAGTCCCCGCGGAGCGGGGTCAGAGACCCAGTACTTC.

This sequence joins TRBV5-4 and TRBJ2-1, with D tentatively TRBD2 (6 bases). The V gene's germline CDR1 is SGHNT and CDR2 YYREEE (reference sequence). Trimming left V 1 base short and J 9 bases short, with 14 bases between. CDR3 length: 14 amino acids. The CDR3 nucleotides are TGTGCCAGCAGCTTGTTTGAGGGAGGCTTTGAGCAGTTCTTC. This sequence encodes CASSLFEGGFEQFF. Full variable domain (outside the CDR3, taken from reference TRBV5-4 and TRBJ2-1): ETGVTQSPTHLIKTRGQQVTLRCSSQSGHNTVSWYQQALGQGPQFIFQYYREEENGRGNFPPRFSGLQFPNYSSELNVNALELDDSALYLCASSLFEGGFEQFFGPGTRLTVL.

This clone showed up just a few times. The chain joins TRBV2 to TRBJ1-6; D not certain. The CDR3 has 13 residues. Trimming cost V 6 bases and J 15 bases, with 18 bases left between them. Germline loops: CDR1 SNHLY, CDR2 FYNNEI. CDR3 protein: CASRETAGSLLHF. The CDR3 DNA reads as TGTGCCAGCAGGGAGACGGCCGGAAGTCTCCTCCACTTT.

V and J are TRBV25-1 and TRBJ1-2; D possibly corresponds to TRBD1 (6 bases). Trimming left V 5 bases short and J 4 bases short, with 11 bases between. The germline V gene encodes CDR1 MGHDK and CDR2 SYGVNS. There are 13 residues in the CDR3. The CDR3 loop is CASSHSRGYGYTF. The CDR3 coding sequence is TGTGCCAGCAGTCATTCCAGGGGCTATGGCTACACCTTC.

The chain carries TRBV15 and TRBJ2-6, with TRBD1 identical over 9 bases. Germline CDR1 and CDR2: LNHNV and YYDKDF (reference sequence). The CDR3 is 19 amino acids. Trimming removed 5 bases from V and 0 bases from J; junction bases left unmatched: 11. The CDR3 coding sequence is TGTGCCACCAGCGTCCGGCGACAGGGGGGGCCCTCTGGGGCCAACGTCCTGACTTTC. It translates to CATSVRRQGGPSGANVLTF.

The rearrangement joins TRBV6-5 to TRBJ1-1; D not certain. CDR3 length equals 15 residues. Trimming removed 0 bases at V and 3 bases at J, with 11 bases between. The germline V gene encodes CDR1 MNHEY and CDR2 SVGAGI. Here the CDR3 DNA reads TGTGCCAGCAGTTACTCTCAGACTATCGACACTGAAGCTTTCTTT. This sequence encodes CASSYSQTIDTEAFF.

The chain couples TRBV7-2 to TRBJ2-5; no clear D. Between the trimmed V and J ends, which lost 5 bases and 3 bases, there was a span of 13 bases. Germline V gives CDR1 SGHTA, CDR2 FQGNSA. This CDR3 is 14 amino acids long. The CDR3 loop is CASSATGLEETQYF. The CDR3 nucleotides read TGTGCCAGCAGCGCGACTGGTTTAGAAGAGACCCAGTACTTC.

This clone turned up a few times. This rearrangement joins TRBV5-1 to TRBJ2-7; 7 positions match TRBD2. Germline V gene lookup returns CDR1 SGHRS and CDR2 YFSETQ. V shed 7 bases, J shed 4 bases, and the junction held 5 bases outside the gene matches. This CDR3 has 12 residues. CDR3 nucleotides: TGCGCCAGCGCGAGGGAGGGGTACGAGCAGTACTTC. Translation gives CASAREGYEQYF.

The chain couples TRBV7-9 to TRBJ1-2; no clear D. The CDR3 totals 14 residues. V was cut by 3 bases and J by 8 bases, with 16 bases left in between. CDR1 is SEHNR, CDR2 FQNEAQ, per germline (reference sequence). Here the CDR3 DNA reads TGTGCCAGCAGCTTCTTCCCCCCTAGAGAAGGCTACACCTTC. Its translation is CASSFFPPREGYTF. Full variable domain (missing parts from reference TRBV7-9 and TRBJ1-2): DTGVSQNPRHKITKRGQNVTFRCDPISEHNRLYWYRQTLGQGPEFLTYFQNEAQLEKSRLLSDRFSAERPKGSFSTLEIQRTEQGDSAMYLCASSFFPPREGYTFGSGTRLTVV.